The 29 T cell receptor beta chains given below trace back to one sample, sequenced in a study of cytomegalovirus exposure and HLA in healthy donors. Use of 60 Vbeta and 13 Jbeta primers characterized the PCR. Only in-frame clones appear in the TCRdb table, and some are missing; sequencing was by immunoSEQ multiplex PCR. Among approximately 130,000 clones, around 74% were seen once, and the ten largest hold roughly 3.1%. Sequencing was carried out using PBMCs. The origin of the receptors is a man between 25 and 39 years old in good health and CMV-seronegative.

The CDR3 is CASSFLTGTTDTQYF. The CDR3 DNA follows: TGTGCCAGCAGTTTTCTGACAGGGACCACAGATACGCAGTATTTT. The chain is built from TRBV28 and TRBJ2-3; 7 bases align to TRBD1. From germline, CDR1 is MDHEN and CDR2 SYDVKM. Trimming at V came to 3 bases and at J to 2 bases, leaving 5 bases not matched to a gene. The CDR3 is 15 amino acids.

This clone was found a few times. The J gene is TRBJ2-3, the V gene TRBV5-4, with D perhaps TRBD2 (5 bases). Between the trimmed V and J ends, which lost 4 bases and 7 bases, there was a span of 13 bases. The CDR3 is 13 amino acids. The V gene's germline CDR1 is SGHNT and CDR2 YYREEE (reference sequence). The CDR3 bases are TGTGCCAGCAGCAGCGGTGAGGGAAATACGCAGTATTTT. This codes for CASSSGEGNTQYF.

The J gene is TRBJ2-2, the V gene TRBV7-2; no clear D gene. Germline lookup yields CDR1 SGHTA and CDR2 FQGNSA. V was pared by 3 bases and J by 1 base, with 6 bases between. The CDR3 length is 14 residues. The CDR3 coding sequence is TGTGCCAGCAGCTTCTTTGTGAACACCGGGGAGCTGTTTTTT. Amino acids: CASSFFVNTGELFF.

A note on this clone: In the same sample, other DNA sequences code for this CDR3. V is TRBV5-6 and J is TRBJ2-7, with TRBD1 matching over 8 bases. The CDR3 runs to 14 residues. Trimming cost V 4 bases and J 4 bases; bases outside gene matches: 7. The germline V gene encodes CDR1 SGHDT and CDR2 YYEEEE. The CDR3 DNA reads TGTGCCAGCAGCCTCGGACAGGGTAGATACGAGCAGTACTTC. Residues: CASSLGQGRYEQYF. Full variable domain (outside the CDR3, taken from reference TRBV5-6 and TRBJ2-7): DAGVTQSPTHLIKTRGQQVTLRCSPKSGHDTVSWYQQALGQGPQFIFQYYEEEERQRGNFPDRFSGHQFPNYSSELNVNALLLGDSALYLCASSLGQGRYEQYFGPGTRLTVT.

The genes are TRBV5-1 and TRBJ2-7; TRBD1 agrees at 12 bases. Trimming at V came to 4 bases and at J to 5 bases, leaving 4 bases not matched to a gene. Germline-derived CDR1 and CDR2 are SGHRS and YFSETQ. There are 14 residues in the CDR3. CDR3 amino acids: CASSQGTGGHEQYF. CDR3 coding DNA: TGCGCCAGCAGCCAAGGGACAGGGGGCCACGAGCAGTACTTC.

This chain joins TRBV4-2 and TRBJ1-2, with 8 bases lining up with TRBD1. From germline, CDR1 is LGHNA and CDR2 YNFKEQ. The CDR3 spans 16 residues. V shed 3 bases, J shed 8 bases, and the junction held 14 bases outside the gene matches. The CDR3 DNA is TGTGCCAGCAGCCAGTTTAACAGGGGGTTCCAGCGGGGCTACACCTTC. As protein: CASSQFNRGFQRGYTF.

The rearrangement uses TRBV7-9 and TRBJ1-1; D possibly corresponds to TRBD1 (6 bases). Germline V lookup: CDR1 SEHNR, CDR2 FQNEAQ (reference sequence). V dropped 3 bases and J dropped 1 base, with 9 bases sitting between them. This CDR3 region has 14 residues. The DNA for the CDR3 is TGTGCCAGCAGCTTCGACAGGTCGAACACTGAAGCTTTCTTT. Its protein product is CASSFDRSNTEAFF.

The CDR3 sequence: CASRPTGGYEQYF. The CDR3 DNA sequence: TGTGCCAGCAGACCCACAGGGGGCTACGAGCAGTACTTC. The chain carries TRBV7-9 and TRBJ2-7; TRBD1 agrees at 8 bases. There are 13 residues in the CDR3. Looked up from germline, CDR1 is SEHNR and CDR2 is FQNEAQ (reference sequence). The V gene end was trimmed by 6 bases and the J gene end by 3 bases; junction bases not matched to a gene: 4.

The V call is TRBV28, the J call TRBJ1-5; possibly TRBD1 for D (6 bases). Trimming pared 6 bases from V and 0 bases from J, leaving 15 bases between. Germline CDR1 reads MDHEN; CDR2 reads SYDVKM. This CDR3 contains 16 residues. The CDR3 nucleotides are TGTGCCAGCAGCTTGACAGGAGCTAATAGCAATCAGCCCCAGCATTTT. It specifies CASSLTGANSNQPQHF.

This clone was recorded once. The rearrangement joins TRBV7-2 to TRBJ1-2; TRBD1 matches 8 bases. This CDR3 is 14 amino acids long. Losses at the gene ends were 5 bases for V and 4 bases for J; bases not matched to a gene: 6. Germline values: CDR1 SGHTA, CDR2 FQGNSA. Here the CDR3 reads CASSRTGLGYGYTF. The DNA for the CDR3 is TGTGCCAGCAGCCGGACAGGGCTTGGCTATGGCTACACCTTC.

The chain carries TRBV6-1 and TRBJ2-3, with 7 bases lining up with TRBD1. Germline V lookup: CDR1 MNHNS, CDR2 SASEGT. The CDR3 has 14 amino acids. The J segment lost 3 bases and the V segment lost 3 bases, leaving 3 bases of the junction unmatched. CDR3 DNA sequence: TGTGCCAGCAGTGAGGACAGGTGGACAGATACGCAGTATTTT. It is translated as CASSEDRWTDTQYF.

J is TRBJ2-4 and V is TRBV5-6, with 10 bases aligning to TRBD1. The V gene end was trimmed by 3 bases and the J gene end by 6 bases; junction bases not matched to a gene: 0. Looked up from germline, CDR1 is SGHDT and CDR2 is YYEEEE. The CDR3 length is 13 residues. The CDR3 nucleotides are TGTGCCAGCAGCTGGACAGGGGGAAACATTCAGTACTTC. This sequence encodes CASSWTGGNIQYF.

This chain connects TRBV2 to TRBJ1-3; TRBD1 aligns across 9 bases. V dropped 5 bases and J dropped 5; count of bases not matched to a gene: 7. This CDR3 region has 15 residues. Germline lookup yields CDR1 SNHLY and CDR2 FYNNEI. CDR3 sequence: CASSLDRGIRNTIYF. CDR3 nucleotide sequence: TGTGCCAGCAGTTTGGACAGGGGAATTAGAAACACCATATATTTT.

The chain recombines TRBV29-1 with TRBJ1-2; TRBD1 matches at 9 bases. J lost 3 bases, V lost 0 bases, and 8 bases had no gene match. This CDR3 is built from 16 residues. Germline V gives CDR1 SQVTM, CDR2 ANQGSEA. The CDR3 DNA sequence: TGCAGCGTTGAAGATCAGGTACAGGGGGCCTACTATGGCTACACCTTC. Translating gives CSVEDQVQGAYYGYTF.

V and J are TRBV6-5 and TRBJ2-3; D call uncertain. The ends were cut back, 0 bases at V and 2 bases at J, with 9 bases in the middle. This CDR3 is 15 amino acids long. Germline V CDR1 and CDR2: MNHEY, SVGAGI. The DNA of the CDR3 is TGTGCCAGCAGTTACTCGACTGGATCCACAGATACGCAGTATTTT. Translated, it gives CASSYSTGSTDTQYF.

This clone was seen just once. The chain has TRBV18 and TRBJ1-2; D may be TRBD1 (5 bases). The CDR3 sequence is 12 residues long. CDR1 and CDR2 from the germline V gene are KGHSH and LQKENI. Trimming shortened V by 2 bases and J by 8 bases, and 9 bases separated the two germline ends. The CDR3 DNA follows: TGTGCCAGCTCACCAAGGGACTCGGGCTACACCTTC. Translating it yields CASSPRDSGYTF.

The rearrangement links TRBV27 to TRBJ2-7, with 8 nucleotides matching TRBD2. Germline loops: CDR1 MNHEY, CDR2 SMNVEV (reference sequence). This CDR3 is 13 amino acids long. V gave up 6 bases and J gave up 4 bases; unmatched junction bases: 5. CDR3 coding DNA: TGTGCCAGCAGAACAGCGGGGGTATACGAGCAGTACTTC. Translating it yields CASRTAGVYEQYF.

This sequence joins TRBV18 and TRBJ2-7; 8 nucleotides align to TRBD2. The trim removed 0 bases at V and 4 bases at J, leaving 5 bases unmatched. Germline CDR1 and CDR2: KGHSH and LQKENI. The CDR3 sequence is 15 residues long. The CDR3, as DNA: TGTGCCAGCTCACCACCCCGGGGGGGGCCTTACGAGCAGTACTTC. Translation: CASSPPRGGPYEQYF.

The chain carries TRBV7-9 and TRBJ2-5; D gene uncertain. Germline assignment: CDR1 SEHNR and CDR2 FQNEAQ (reference sequence). The CDR3 is 13 residues long. Trimming removed 6 bases from V and 3 bases from J, with 11 bases in between. The DNA for the CDR3 is TGTGCCAGCAGTCAAAGCTTTAAAGAGACCCAGTACTTC. Protein sequence: CASSQSFKETQYF.

The genes are TRBV15 and TRBJ2-5; TRBD2 aligns across 11 bases. Trimming took 1 base from V and 1 from J; bases not matched to a gene: 8. This CDR3 comprises 18 residues. CDR1 is LNHNV and CDR2 is YYDKDF in the germline V gene (reference sequence). The chain's CDR3 is CATSRVPPSGGLQETQYF. The CDR3 region has the DNA TGTGCCACCAGCAGAGTTCCCCCTAGCGGGGGGCTCCAAGAGACCCAGTACTTC.

This clone showed up just a few times. The chain has TRBV30 and TRBJ1-5; 9 nucleotides line up with TRBD1. The length of the CDR3 is 16 residues. Germline loops: CDR1 GTSNPN, CDR2 SVGIG (reference sequence). V shed 1 base, J shed 5 bases, and the junction held 9 bases outside the gene matches. The CDR3 spells CAWSDPGTGTHQPQHF. The CDR3 DNA follows: TGTGCCTGGAGTGACCCCGGGACAGGGACCCATCAGCCCCAGCATTTT.

The V gene is TRBV12-2, the J gene TRBJ2-5; TRBD1 reflects the table's D call only, with no check against the DNA. TRBV12-2 is marked as a pseudogene. The CDR3 consists of 18 residues. The CDR3 spells CASRLVAGMGYRKETQYF. DNA of the CDR3: TGTGCAAGTCGCTTAGTAGCAGGGATGGGGTACCGGAAAGAGACCCAGTACTTC.

The chain joins TRBV5-4 to TRBJ1-4; D gene uncertain. V dropped 10 bases and J dropped 0 bases, with 10 bases sitting between them. The CDR3 contains 13 residues. In germline, CDR1 is SGHNT, CDR2 YYREEE (reference sequence). The CDR3 DNA is TGTGCCTCCCAAATTGCAACTAATGAAAAACTGTTTTTT. Residues: CASQIATNEKLFF.

This clone occurred once. V is TRBV2 and J is TRBJ2-3, with 10 positions matching TRBD2. CDR3 length equals 16 residues. Germline V gene data show CDR1 as SNHLY and CDR2 as FYNNEI. With 8 bases clipped from V and 2 bases from J, the junction kept 10 bases outside the gene matches. Here the CDR3 reads CASASVLAGATDTQYF. The CDR3 DNA reads as TGTGCCAGCGCCTCCGTTCTAGCGGGGGCCACAGATACGCAGTATTTT.

The V and J genes are TRBV28 and TRBJ2-1, with TRBD2 matching 11 bases. The germline V gene has CDR1 MDHEN and CDR2 SYDVKM. This CDR3 has 15 residues. The junction had 3 bases not matched to a gene; V was cut back by 1 base and J by 7 bases. The CDR3, as DNA: TGTGCCAGCAGTTTATTAGCGGGGGGGTTGAATGAGCAGTTCTTC. Translated, it gives CASSLLAGGLNEQFF.

The chain recombines TRBV5-1 with TRBJ2-3, with D hard to call. V was clipped by 1 base and J by 4 bases, with 16 bases between them. In germline, CDR1 is SGHRS, CDR2 YFSETQ. The CDR3 spans 16 residues. The CDR3 DNA reads TGCGCCAGCAGCTTGCTGGAACCGGCCCGGGCAGATACGCAGTATTTT. Its translation is CASSLLEPARADTQYF.

This clone was found a few times. The CDR3 DNA reads TGTGCCAGCAGTTTGACAGAACTCTATGGCTACACCTTC. Protein: CASSLTELYGYTF. The V and J genes are TRBV6-1 and TRBJ1-2, with D possibly matching TRBD1 (5 bases). V was trimmed by 5 bases and J by 4 bases, leaving 11 bases between them. The CDR3 extends over 13 amino acids. CDR1 MNHNS and CDR2 SASEGT come from the germline V gene.

This sequence joins TRBV5-4 and TRBJ1-4; 10 bases fit TRBD1. Germline-derived CDR1 and CDR2 are SGHNT and YYREEE (reference sequence). The CDR3 runs to 14 residues. V was clipped by 6 bases and J by 8 bases; unmatched bases: 7. In nucleotides, the CDR3 is TGTGCCAGCAAGGGACAGGGGTCTCGGGAAAAACTGTTTTTT. Its translation is CASKGQGSREKLFF.

This chain connects TRBV19 to TRBJ2-1; 11 positions agree with TRBD1. The junction had 9 bases not matched to a gene; V was cut back by 2 bases and J by 9 bases. Germline V gene lookup returns CDR1 LNHDA and CDR2 SQIVND (reference sequence). CDR3 size: 16 residues. The CDR3: CASSISPGQGVGEQFF. The CDR3 region has the DNA TGTGCCAGTAGTATATCCCCGGGACAGGGGGTGGGTGAGCAGTTCTTC.